What follows are 29 T cell receptor beta chains derived from one specimen sequenced in a study of regulatory T cells in long-lasting Graves disease. Time point defined: newly diagnosed GD, antithyroid drugs for less than 3 months. Following extraction of RNA from PBMCs, that RNA was used to make the TCR library. Construction of TCR beta libraries relied on iRepertoire HTBI primers and on Arm-PCR targeting CDR3 regions. TCRdb reanalysed the multiplex PCR reads using MiXCR and keeps one entry per CDR3 protein. The table records about 470,000 distinct CDR3 sequences, around 15% of them present only once. This sample also appeared in a second study, on T cells in Graves' hyperthyroidism and ophthalmopathy.

The sequencing used peripheral blood mononuclear cells (PBMCs), collected at new diagnosis, from a patient treated with antithyroid drugs. These receptors were taken from a man aged 40-49 years with Graves disease.

CDR3 sequence (DNA): TGCGCCAGCAGCTTGGGACAGGTGAACACCGGGGAGCTGTTTTTT. Its protein product is CASSLGQVNTGELFF. The rearrangement uses TRBV5-1 and TRBJ2-2; a possible D gene is TRBD1 (6 bases). With 0 bases removed from V and 1 base from J, the gap between germline ends came to 7 bases. The CDR3 sequence is 15 residues long. Germline values: CDR1 SGHRS, CDR2 YFSETQ.

This clonotype has only a few counts. The chain uses TRBV6-5 and TRBJ2-3, with 11 bases that match TRBD2. There are 20 residues in the CDR3. With V trimmed by 0 bases and J by 2 bases, 13 bases remained unmatched. Germline values: CDR1 MNHEY, CDR2 SVGAGI. The CDR3 loop reads CASSYSVLRGLAEDTDTQYF. The CDR3 DNA is TGTGCCAGCAGTTACTCGGTTTTGAGGGGACTAGCGGAGGACACAGATACGCAGTATTTT.

There are a few counts of this clonotype. A much larger clone sits a single nucleotide away, making a read error possible. The J gene is TRBJ2-1, the V gene TRBV11-2; 8 nucleotides agree with TRBD1. The end of the DNA aligns better with TRBJ2-5, so the J call may be wrong. The CDR3 sequence is 16 residues long. CDR1 is SGHAT and CDR2 is FQNNGV in the germline V gene. The CDR3 nucleotides are TGTGCCAGCAGTTACGGACAGGGCCTTGGAGAAGAGGCCCAGTACTTC. This encodes CASSYGQGLGEEAQYF.

In this sample, this clonotype turned up many times. V is TRBV3-1 and J is TRBJ2-5; perhaps TRBD1 as D (6 bases). Trimming took 4 bases from V and 4 from J, leaving 16 bases between them. Germline CDR1 is LGHDT and CDR2 is YNNKEL (reference sequence). The CDR3 covers 15 residues. CDR3 DNA: TGTGCCAGCAGCCTCCCTGGGGGCGCCTTAGAGACCCAGTACTTC. It specifies CASSLPGGALETQYF.

This clonotype has ten or more counts. The chain combines TRBV24-1 with TRBJ2-3; D unresolved. Germline V lookup: CDR1 KGHDR, CDR2 SFDVKD. The ends were cut back, 0 bases at V and 6 bases at J, with 9 bases in the middle. The CDR3 totals 14 residues. This CDR3 is CATSDLGLRDTQYF. CDR3 DNA sequence: TGTGCCACCAGTGATTTGGGGCTTCGGGATACGCAGTATTTT.

This clonotype has at least ten counts. CDR3 residues: CASLSLGGYTF. CDR3 in DNA: TGTGCCAGCCTAAGTCTTGGGGGCTACACCTTC. The chain uses TRBV2 and TRBJ1-2; D is unclear. Germline lookup yields CDR1 SNHLY and CDR2 FYNNEI. Deletions cut 8 bases from V and 8 bases from J, with 12 bases between. This CDR3 is built from 11 residues.

At least ten counts were recorded for this clonotype. This rearrangement joins TRBV6-1 to TRBJ1-3; 8 bases align to TRBD1. J lost 1 base, V lost 6 bases, and 5 bases had no gene match. This CDR3 has 15 amino acids. Germline V CDR1 and CDR2: MNHNS, SASEGT. CDR3 bases: TGTGCCAGCAGGCAGGACAGGGTATCTGGAAACACCATATATTTT. Its protein product is CASRQDRVSGNTIYF.

This chain joins TRBV2 and TRBJ2-4; D gene unclear. With the DNA end fitting TRBJ2-5 better, the J assignment may be wrong. The CDR3 runs to 13 residues. Germline loops: CDR1 SNHLY, CDR2 FYNNEI. In DNA form, the CDR3 reads TGTGCCAGCAGTCAGCCCCAAATCGAGACCCAGTACTTC. Translation gives CASSQPQIETQYF.

Details on this clonotype: Since a much larger clone is just one base distant, this may be a read error. The chain recombines TRBV30 with TRBJ2-2; D remains ambiguous. CDR3 size: 13 residues. V was cut by 1 base and J by 6 bases, with 9 bases left in between. CDR1 and CDR2 (germline): GTSNPN, SVGIG (reference sequence). The CDR3 loop is CAWSGPDAGELFF. CDR3 coding DNA: TGTGCCTGGAGTGGTCCGGACGCCGGGGAGCTGTTTTTT.

The chain links TRBV12-5 to TRBJ2-7; 9 nucleotides agree with TRBD2. The CDR3 is 16 amino acids. Germline assignment: CDR1 LGHNT and CDR2 FRNRAP. The V segment lost 0 bases and the J segment 3 bases; nucleotides outside the gene matches: 6. The CDR3 DNA is TGTGCTAGTGGTTTGGTAGGTACTAGCGGGTACTACGAGCAGTACTTC. Translation gives CASGLVGTSGYYEQYF.

This sequence joins TRBV7-2 and TRBJ1-3; a possible D gene is TRBD1 (6 bases). This CDR3 is built from 17 residues. V lost 2 bases to trimming and J lost 0 bases, with 14 bases between them. Looked up from germline, CDR1 is SGHTA and CDR2 is FQGNSA. Written as DNA, the CDR3 is TGTGCCAGCAGCTTATTGTTGGGGGCGAGCTCTGGAAACACCATATATTTT. This codes for CASSLLLGASSGNTIYF.

This chain joins TRBV24-1 and TRBJ2-2, with D uncertain. The germline gives CDR1 KGHDR, CDR2 SFDVKD. V gave up 6 bases and J gave up 1 base, with 8 bases separating them. The CDR3 is 14 amino acids. CDR3 residues: CATSITGNTGELFF. CDR3 coding DNA: TGTGCCACCAGTATAACTGGGAACACCGGGGAGCTGTTTTTT.

This clonotype was seen at least ten times. V gene TRBV20-1 combines with J gene TRBJ1-2; D possibly corresponds to TRBD1 (5 bases). CDR1 is DFQATT and CDR2 is SNEGSKA in the germline V gene (reference sequence). Trimming removed 6 bases at V and 7 bases at J, with 15 bases between. CDR3 length equals 12 residues. Here the CDR3 DNA reads TGCAGTGCACTCCCCCGGGGCTTTGGCTACACCTTC. Amino acids: CSALPRGFGYTF.

This clonotype was found many times. The chain uses TRBV28 and TRBJ2-5; TRBD2 might be the D (6 bases). Trimming removed 5 bases at V and 5 bases at J, with 15 bases between. CDR1 is MDHEN, CDR2 SYDVKM, per germline. CDR3 length: 14 amino acids. CDR3 residues: CASSEPAGTETQYF. CDR3 DNA sequence: TGTGCCAGCAGTGAGCCTGCGGGGACCGAGACCCAGTACTTC.

This clonotype has just a few counts. The V gene is TRBV30, the J gene TRBJ1-2; D gene unclear. This CDR3 is 14 amino acids long. V was trimmed by 0 bases and J by 4 bases, leaving 12 bases between them. The germline V gene encodes CDR1 GTSNPN and CDR2 SVGIG (reference sequence). The CDR3: CAWSVLALPYGYTF. In DNA form, the CDR3 reads TGTGCCTGGAGTGTACTGGCCCTACCCTATGGCTACACCTTC.

This clonotype was seen only a few times. J is TRBJ2-7 and V is TRBV12-3 or TRBV12-4; 13 bases fit TRBD2. This CDR3 comprises 17 residues. V trimming: 4 bases; J trimming: 1 base; junction bases outside the gene matches: 7. Written as DNA, the CDR3 is TGTGCCAGCAGTTACCGGACTAGCGGGAGAGGGTCCTACGAGCAGTACTTC. It is translated as CASSYRTSGRGSYEQYF.

This clonotype was observed a few times. This rearrangement joins TRBV14 to TRBJ2-3; D gene unclear. CDR1 is SGHDN, CDR2 FVKESK, per germline. The ends were cut back, 3 bases at V and 5 bases at J, with 6 bases in the middle. The CDR3 consists of 12 residues. CDR3 sequence reads: CASSQGLDTQYF. CDR3 DNA: TGTGCCAGCAGCCAGGGTTTAGATACGCAGTATTTT.

This chain uses TRBV18 with TRBJ2-3; perhaps TRBD2 as D (6 bases). CDR3 size: 16 residues. V shed 3 bases and J shed 1 base, with 14 bases lying between them. The germline V gene encodes CDR1 KGHSH and CDR2 LQKENI. CDR3 sequence reads: CASSPVRELGTDTQYF. DNA for the CDR3: TGTGCCAGCTCACCGGTACGGGAGTTGGGCACAGATACGCAGTATTTT.

The CDR3 DNA reads as TGCAGTGCTCCGTCGGGAGTTCCAGAGACCCAGTACTTC. It is translated as CSAPSGVPETQYF. The rearrangement joins TRBV20-1 to TRBJ2-5; D perhaps matches TRBD2 (6 bases). V was trimmed by 5 bases and J by 4 bases, leaving 14 bases between them. CDR3 size: 13 residues. Germline CDR1 and CDR2: DFQATT and SNEGSKA (reference sequence).

This clonotype was recorded only once. This likely came from a read error, as a far larger clone is one base away. The CDR3 bases are TGTGCCAGCAGCTTAGGGGCTATTAGGACCTACGAGCAGTTCTTC. Protein: CASSLGAIRTYEQFF. V and J are TRBV11-1 and TRBJ2-1; D call uncertain. CDR1 SGHAT and CDR2 FQDESV come from the germline V gene (reference sequence). CDR3 length: 15 residues. The germline V and J ends were trimmed by 1 base and 10 bases, with 17 bases remaining between them.

This clonotype was observed a handful of times. The chain couples TRBV27 to TRBJ1-5; possible D gene TRBD1, 6 bases. Germline CDR1 and CDR2: MNHEY and SMNVEV (reference sequence). The CDR3 runs 17 residues. V was pared by 0 bases and J by 0 bases, with 12 bases between. The CDR3 loop is CASSLSAGVFSNQPQHF. CDR3 in DNA: TGTGCCAGCAGTTTATCGGCAGGGGTGTTTAGCAATCAGCCCCAGCATTTT.

This clonotype was counted many times. The gene calls are TRBV20-1 and TRBJ2-3; D ambiguous. This CDR3 has 11 residues. Germline CDR1 DFQATT, CDR2 SNEGSKA (reference sequence). The V end lost 7 bases, the J end lost 3 bases, and 8 bases lay between the germline ends. CDR3 in DNA: TGCAGTGGCTTCCTAACAGATACGCAGTATTTT. Protein sequence: CSGFLTDTQYF.

This clonotype was recorded many times. The gene calls are TRBV28 and TRBJ1-4, with TRBD1 identical over 8 bases. The CDR3 totals 15 residues. After removal of 5 bases from V and 7 bases from J, the junction contained 9 bases not matched to a gene. Per germline, CDR1 MDHEN and CDR2 SYDVKM. Here the CDR3 DNA reads TGTGCCAGCAGTCTCGGGACAGGTCAGGGTGAAAAACTGTTTTTT. It yields the protein CASSLGTGQGEKLFF.

V is TRBV10-3 and J is TRBJ2-2; the D gene is possibly TRBD1 (5 bases). Trimming shortened V by 8 bases and J by 4 bases, and 14 bases separated the two germline ends. Germline-derived CDR1 and CDR2 are ENHRY and SYGVKD. The length of the CDR3 is 14 residues. In DNA, the CDR3 is TGTGCCATCGGGCCTCAGGGCAGCACCGGGGAGCTGTTTTTT. Amino acids: CAIGPQGSTGELFF.

At least ten counts were recorded for this clonotype. The chain uses TRBV5-1 and TRBJ2-7; D unresolved. CDR3 size: 12 residues. From germline, CDR1 is SGHRS and CDR2 YFSETQ. V lost 4 bases and J lost 6, with 11 bases in between. The CDR3: CASSLNVGEQYF. CDR3 DNA: TGCGCCAGCAGCCTTAATGTCGGCGAGCAGTACTTC.

This clonotype was detected a few times. The chain combines TRBV5-1 with TRBJ2-7; possibly TRBD1 for D (5 bases). The CDR3 contains 14 residues. The ends were cut back, 2 bases at V and 5 bases at J, with 14 bases in the middle. Germline lookup yields CDR1 SGHRS and CDR2 YFSETQ. The CDR3 here is CASSLFETRDEQYF. Written as DNA, the CDR3 is TGCGCCAGCAGCTTATTTGAGACCAGGGACGAGCAGTACTTC.

This clonotype has a handful of counts. V gene TRBV18 combines with J gene TRBJ1-4; TRBD1 agrees at 10 bases. The CDR3 is 17 amino acids. In germline, CDR1 is KGHSH, CDR2 LQKENI. J gave up 4 bases and V 1 base, and 6 bases lay outside the gene matches. The CDR3, as DNA: TGTGCCAGCTCACCACTCCCGGGACAGGGGAGTAATGAAAAACTGTTTTTT. Protein product: CASSPLPGQGSNEKLFF.

The sample holds many counts of this clonotype. CDR3 protein: CASSWTASTDTQYF. CDR3 sequence (DNA): TGTGCCAGCAGTTGGACAGCTAGCACAGATACGCAGTATTTT. The chain couples TRBV2 to TRBJ2-3; tentative D call: TRBD1 (6 bases). The CDR3 is made up of 14 amino acids. The germline gives CDR1 SNHLY, CDR2 FYNNEI. V was pared by 5 bases and J by 0 bases, with 9 bases between.

Regarding this clonotype: It may be a read error: a sequence one base away is much more abundant. V and J are TRBV6-1 and TRBJ2-1; 8 nucleotides match TRBD2. The germline gives CDR1 MNHNS, CDR2 SASEGT. J lost 6 bases, V lost 6 bases, and 7 bases had no gene match. The CDR3 loop spans 14 amino acids. CDR3 bases: TGTGCCAGCAGGGAGACAGCGGGAGTCAATGAGCAGTTCTTC. Protein: CASRETAGVNEQFF.